The source of this T cell receptor beta chain is a study of OX40 agonist ivuxolimab in advanced cancers. Looking at the study overall: Prior therapy, whether anti-PD-1, anti-PD-L1 or anti-CTLA-4, was allowed, and roughly 41% had some. Partial responses were achieved by three patients: one hepatocellular carcinoma, two cutaneous melanoma.

On this clone: Its antigen is currently unknown.

Profiled with immunoSEQ multiplex PCR; TCRdb holds only in-frame clones, not every one. The data contain about 73,000 clones, approximately 89% of them seen just once; the ten biggest clones take up approximately 0.72%. Overall study findings and caveats: Some nonresponders likewise displayed low normalized T-cell clonal expansion.

After removal of 4 bases from V and 3 bases from J, the junction contained 2 bases not matched to a gene. The CDR3 runs 14 residues. Germline V gives CDR1 LGHNA, CDR2 YNFKEQ. This TCR was recovered from an adult with an advanced solid tumor such as melanoma, head and neck, liver or kidney cancer. Sequencing was performed on CD4+ or CD8+ T cells sorted from blood, taken in a trial of the OX40 agonist ivuxolimab. The chain is built from TRBV4-2 and TRBJ1-5; TRBD1 matches at 8 bases. The CDR3 protein is CASSRQGNNQPQHF. The CDR3 coding sequence is TGTGCCAGCAGCCGACAGGGGAACAATCAGCCCCAGCATTTT.